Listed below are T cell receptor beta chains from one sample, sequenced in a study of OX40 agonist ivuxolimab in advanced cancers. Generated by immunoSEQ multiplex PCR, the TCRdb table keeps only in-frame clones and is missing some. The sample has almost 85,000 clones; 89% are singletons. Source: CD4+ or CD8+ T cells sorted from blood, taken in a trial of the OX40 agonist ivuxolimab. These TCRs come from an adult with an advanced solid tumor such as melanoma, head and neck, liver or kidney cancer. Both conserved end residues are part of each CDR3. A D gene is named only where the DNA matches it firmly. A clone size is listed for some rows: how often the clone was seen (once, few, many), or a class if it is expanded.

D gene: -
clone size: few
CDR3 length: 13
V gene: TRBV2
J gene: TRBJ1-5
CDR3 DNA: TGTGCCAGCAGTGGTCAGATCAATCAGCCCCAGCATTTT
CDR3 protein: CASSGQINQPQHF

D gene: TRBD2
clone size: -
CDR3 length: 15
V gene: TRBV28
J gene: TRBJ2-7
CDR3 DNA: TGTGCCAGCAGTGGAACTAGCGGGGGGAATTACGAGCAGTACTTC
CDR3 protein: CASSGTSGGNYEQYF

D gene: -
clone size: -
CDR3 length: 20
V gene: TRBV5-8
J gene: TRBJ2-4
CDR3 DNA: TGTGCCAGCAGATTACGGACAGCCGATCTCTCAGAAGGGGCCAAAAACATTCAGTACTTC
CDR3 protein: CASRLRTADLSEGAKNIQYF

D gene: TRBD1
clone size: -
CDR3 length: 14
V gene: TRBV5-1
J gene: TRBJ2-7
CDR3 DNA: TGCGCCAGCAGCTTGGGACAGGGTCCGGCCGAGCAGTACTTC
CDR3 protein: CASSLGQGPAEQYF

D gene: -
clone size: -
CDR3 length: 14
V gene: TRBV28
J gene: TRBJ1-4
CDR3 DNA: TGTGCCAGCAGTTTCCAGATTCTTAATGAAAAACTGTTTTTT
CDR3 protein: CASSFQILNEKLFF

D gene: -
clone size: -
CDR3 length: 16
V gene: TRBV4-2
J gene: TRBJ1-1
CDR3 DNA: TGTGCCAGCAGTCCGGCGGCTACTTCCTTGAACACTGAAGCTTTCTTT
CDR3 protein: CASSPAATSLNTEAFF

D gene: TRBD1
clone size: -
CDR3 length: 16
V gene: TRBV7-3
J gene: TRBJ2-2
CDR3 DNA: TGTGCCAGCAGCCTAGGACAGGGGCTAGGCACCGGGGAGCTGTTTTTT
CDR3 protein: CASSLGQGLGTGELFF

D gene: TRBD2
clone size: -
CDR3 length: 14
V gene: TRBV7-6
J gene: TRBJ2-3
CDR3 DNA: TGTGCCAGCAGCTTCGGGACTAACTCAGATACGCAGTATTTT
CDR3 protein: CASSFGTNSDTQYF

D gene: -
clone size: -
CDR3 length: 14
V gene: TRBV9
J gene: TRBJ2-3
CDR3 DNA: TGTGCCAGCAGCGGGGAGCCCGAAACAGATACGCAGTATTTT
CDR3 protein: CASSGEPETDTQYF

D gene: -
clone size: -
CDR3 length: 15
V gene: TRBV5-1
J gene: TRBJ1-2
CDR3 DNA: TGCGCCAGTCGCCCGGCGTACAGGCTCAACTATGGCTACACCTTC
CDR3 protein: CASRPAYRLNYGYTF

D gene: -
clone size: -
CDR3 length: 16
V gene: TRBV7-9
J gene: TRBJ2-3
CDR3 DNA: TGTGCCAGCAGCTTGTACTCGGCGGAGCTTAGTGATACGCAGTATTTT
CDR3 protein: CASSLYSAELSDTQYF

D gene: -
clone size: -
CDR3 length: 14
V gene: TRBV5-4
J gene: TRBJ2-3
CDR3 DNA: TGTGCCAGCAGCTTGGCCCCGGGGACGGATACGCAGTATTTT
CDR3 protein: CASSLAPGTDTQYF

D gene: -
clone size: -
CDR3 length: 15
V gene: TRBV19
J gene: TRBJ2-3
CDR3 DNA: TGTGCCAGTGGCCATGGGGACGCACGCACAGATACGCAGTATTTT
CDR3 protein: CASGHGDARTDTQYF

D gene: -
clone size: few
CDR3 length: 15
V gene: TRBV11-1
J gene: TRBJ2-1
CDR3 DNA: TGTGCCAGCAGCCCCGGGACCTCTGACTACAATGAGCAGTTCTTC
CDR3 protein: CASSPGTSDYNEQFF

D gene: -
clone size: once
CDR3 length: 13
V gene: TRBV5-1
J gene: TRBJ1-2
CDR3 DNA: TGCGCCAGCAGCTTGGAAGTCTCGGTTGGCTACACCTTC
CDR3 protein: CASSLEVSVGYTF

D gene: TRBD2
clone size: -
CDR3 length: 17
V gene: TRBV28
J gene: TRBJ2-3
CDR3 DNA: TGTGCCAGCAGGGAGGTAGCGGGGGGCCTTAGCACAGATACGCAGTATTTT
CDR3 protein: CASREVAGGLSTDTQYF

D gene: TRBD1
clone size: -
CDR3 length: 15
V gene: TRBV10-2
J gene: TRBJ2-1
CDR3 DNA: TGCGCCAGCAGGCTCCGGGACAGGGTTTTCGATGAGCAGTTCTTC
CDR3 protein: CASRLRDRVFDEQFF

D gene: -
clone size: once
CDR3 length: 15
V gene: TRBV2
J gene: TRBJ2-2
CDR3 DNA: TGTGCCAGCAGAGGGCAAACTTTCAGGTTGGGGGAGCTGTTTTTT
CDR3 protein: CASRGQTFRLGELFF

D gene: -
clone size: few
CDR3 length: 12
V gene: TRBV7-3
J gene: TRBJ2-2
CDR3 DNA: TGTGCAAAGCGGCTAGTCACCGGGGAGCTGTTTTTT
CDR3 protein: CAKRLVTGELFF

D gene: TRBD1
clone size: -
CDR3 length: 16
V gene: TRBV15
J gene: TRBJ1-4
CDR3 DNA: TGTGCCACCAGCAGGGACAGGGCAGCAACTAATGAAAAACTGTTTTTT
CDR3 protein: CATSRDRAATNEKLFF

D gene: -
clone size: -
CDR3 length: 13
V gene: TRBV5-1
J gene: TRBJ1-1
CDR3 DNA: TGCGCCAGTGGGGAGCCGGGGAACACTGAAGCTTTCTTT
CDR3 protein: CASGEPGNTEAFF

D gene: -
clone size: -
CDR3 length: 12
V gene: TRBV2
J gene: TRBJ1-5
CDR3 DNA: TGTGCCAGCAGCGTTAGTGTTGGTCCCCAGCATTTT
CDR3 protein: CASSVSVGPQHF

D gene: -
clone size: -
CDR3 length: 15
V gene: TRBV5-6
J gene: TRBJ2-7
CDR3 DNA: TGTGCCAGCAGCTTGGAGGCGGGACACTTCTACGAGCAGTACTTC
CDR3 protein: CASSLEAGHFYEQYF

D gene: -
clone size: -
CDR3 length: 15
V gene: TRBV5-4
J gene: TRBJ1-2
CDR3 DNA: TGTGCCAGCAGCTACGATAGGGACGCTGACTATGGCTACACCTTC
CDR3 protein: CASSYDRDADYGYTF

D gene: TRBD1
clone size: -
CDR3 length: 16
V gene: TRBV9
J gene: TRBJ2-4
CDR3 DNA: TGTGCCAGCAGCGCGTTACCCGGGACAGGGTATAACATTCAGTACTTC
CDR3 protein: CASSALPGTGYNIQYF

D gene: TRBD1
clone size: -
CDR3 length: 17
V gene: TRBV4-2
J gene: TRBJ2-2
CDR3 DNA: TGTGCCAGCAGCCAAGCTACCGGGACAGTCCCCACCGGGGAGCTGTTTTTT
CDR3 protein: CASSQATGTVPTGELFF

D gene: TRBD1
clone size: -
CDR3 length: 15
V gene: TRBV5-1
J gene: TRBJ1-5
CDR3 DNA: TGCGCCAGCAGCTTAACAGGGGAGGGCAATCAGCCCCAGCATTTT
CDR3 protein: CASSLTGEGNQPQHF

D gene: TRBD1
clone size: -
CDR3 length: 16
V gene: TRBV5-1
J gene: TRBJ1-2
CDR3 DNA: TGCGCCAGCAGCTTATCAGGGGGCGCTTTTAACTATGGCTACACCTTC
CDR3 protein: CASSLSGGAFNYGYTF

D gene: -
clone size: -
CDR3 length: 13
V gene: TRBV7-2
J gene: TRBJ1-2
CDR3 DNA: TGTGCCAGCAGCGCTGGGACGGACTATGGCTACACCTTC
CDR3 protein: CASSAGTDYGYTF

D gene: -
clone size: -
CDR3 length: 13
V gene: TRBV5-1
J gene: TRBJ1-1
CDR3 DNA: TGCGCCAGCAGCTTGGGAGGCCTTTTTGAAGCTTTCTTT
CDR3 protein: CASSLGGLFEAFF

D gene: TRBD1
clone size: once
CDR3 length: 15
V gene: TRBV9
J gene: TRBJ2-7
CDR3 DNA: TGTGCCAGCAGCTACCGACAGGGACCGGCCTACGAGCAGTACTTC
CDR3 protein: CASSYRQGPAYEQYF

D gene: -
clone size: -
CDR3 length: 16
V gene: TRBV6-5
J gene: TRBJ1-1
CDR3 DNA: TGTGCCAGCAGTTACTCAAGGAGACAGTTGAACACTGAAGCTTTCTTT
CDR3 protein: CASSYSRRQLNTEAFF

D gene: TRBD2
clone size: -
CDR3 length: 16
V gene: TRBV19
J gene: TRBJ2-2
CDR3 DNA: TGTGCCAGTAGTATAACTAGCGCCCTCGGAGGGGGGGAGCTGTTTTTT
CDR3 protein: CASSITSALGGGELFF

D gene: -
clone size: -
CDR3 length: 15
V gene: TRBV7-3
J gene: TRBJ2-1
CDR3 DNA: TGTGCCAGCAGCTTAGACGGGAGCTCCTACAATGAGCAGTTCTTC
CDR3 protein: CASSLDGSSYNEQFF

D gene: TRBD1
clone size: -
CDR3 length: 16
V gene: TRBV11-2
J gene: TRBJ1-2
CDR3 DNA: TGTGCCAGCAGCTTACTCGGACAGGGGCTGAACTATGGCTACACCTTC
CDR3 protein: CASSLLGQGLNYGYTF

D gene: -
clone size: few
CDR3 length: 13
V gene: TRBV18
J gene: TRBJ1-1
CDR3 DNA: TGTGCCAGCTCGGGTAGGGGGGATACTGAAGCTTTCTTT
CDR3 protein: CASSGRGDTEAFF

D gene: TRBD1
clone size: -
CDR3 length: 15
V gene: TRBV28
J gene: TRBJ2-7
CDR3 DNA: TGTGCCAGCAGTTCCCTCACAGGGGGCGGCTACGAGCAGTACTTC
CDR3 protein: CASSSLTGGGYEQYF

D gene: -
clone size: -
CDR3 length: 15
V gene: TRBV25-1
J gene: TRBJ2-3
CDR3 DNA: TGTGCCAGCAGTGAATATAGGGACAGCACAGATACGCAGTATTTT
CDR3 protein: CASSEYRDSTDTQYF

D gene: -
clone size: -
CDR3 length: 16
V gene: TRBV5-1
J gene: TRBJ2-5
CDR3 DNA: TGCGCCAGCAGCTCGGGTCTTACGGGGACCCAAGAGACCCAGTACTTC
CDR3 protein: CASSSGLTGTQETQYF

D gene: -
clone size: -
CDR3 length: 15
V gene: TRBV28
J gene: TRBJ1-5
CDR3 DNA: TGTGCCAGCAGTTCAGGGTTTAGAGGCAATCAGCCCCAGCATTTT
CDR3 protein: CASSSGFRGNQPQHF

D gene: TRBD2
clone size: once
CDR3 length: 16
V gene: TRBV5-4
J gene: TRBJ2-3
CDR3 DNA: TGTGCCAGCAGCTTAACTAGCGGGGGGGCAACAGATACGCAGTATTTT
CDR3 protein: CASSLTSGGATDTQYF

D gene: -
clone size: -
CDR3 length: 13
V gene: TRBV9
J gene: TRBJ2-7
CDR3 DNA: TGTGCCAGCAGCGTAGCGTTGGGGGGCGAGCAGTACTTC
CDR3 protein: CASSVALGGEQYF

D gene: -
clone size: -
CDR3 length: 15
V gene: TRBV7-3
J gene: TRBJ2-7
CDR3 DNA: TGTGCCAGCAGCTTAAATCAAGCAGGGCCCTACGAGCAGTACTTC
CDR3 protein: CASSLNQAGPYEQYF

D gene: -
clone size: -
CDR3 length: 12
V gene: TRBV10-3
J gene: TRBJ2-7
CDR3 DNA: TGTGCCATCAGAACGGGGGGCGTCGAGCAGTACTTC
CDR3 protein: CAIRTGGVEQYF